This T cell receptor beta chain stems from a study of blood T cell repertoires in COVID-19. Study at large: Donors in the United States, Italy and Spain gave samples during acute or convalescent COVID-19. T cells, B-cell-depleted T cells, or PBMCs supplied cDNA or gDNA.

This CDR3 has 16 residues. Germline V gene sequence: CDR1 MRHNA, CDR2 SNTAGT. V was clipped by 0 bases and J by 2 bases, with 12 bases between them. Per the study methods: Estimation of nucleated cell counts was performed using reference gene primer amplification. TCRdb's table, derived via immunoSEQ multiplex PCR, lists solely in-frame clones and lacks some. Clone size and the V and J calls come from that table; the DNA yielded D and trimming. The data show 50,000 to 75,000 clones, more than 60% seen once. Input material: peripheral blood. The chain links TRBV6-4 to TRBJ2-3; D remains unclear. The clonotype comes from a man aged 55-75 years with acute or convalescent COVID-19. This CDR3 is CASSDSPLPITDTQYF. In DNA, the CDR3 is TGTGCCAGCAGTGACTCCCCTCTACCCATCACAGATACGCAGTATTTT.